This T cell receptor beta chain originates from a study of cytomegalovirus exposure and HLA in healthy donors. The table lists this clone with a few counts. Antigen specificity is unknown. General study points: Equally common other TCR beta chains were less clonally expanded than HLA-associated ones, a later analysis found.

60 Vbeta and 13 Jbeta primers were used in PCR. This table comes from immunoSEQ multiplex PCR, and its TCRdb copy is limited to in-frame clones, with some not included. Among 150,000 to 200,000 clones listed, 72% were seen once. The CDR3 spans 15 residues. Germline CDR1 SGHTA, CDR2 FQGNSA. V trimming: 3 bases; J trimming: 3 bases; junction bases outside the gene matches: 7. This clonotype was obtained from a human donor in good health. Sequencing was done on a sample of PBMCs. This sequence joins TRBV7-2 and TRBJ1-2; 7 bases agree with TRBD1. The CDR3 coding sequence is TGTGCCAGCAGCTTGGGGCCGGGGACAGACTATGGCTACACCTTC. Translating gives CASSLGPGTDYGYTF.